This T cell receptor beta chain was recovered during a study of T cell responses to AZD1222 COVID-19 vaccine. Study outcomes and limitations: Seropositive status at baseline applied to only a handful of AZD1222 recipients.

Germline loops: CDR1 MDHEN, CDR2 SYDVKM. The length of the CDR3 is 12 residues. V lost 2 bases, J lost 4 bases, and 5 bases lay in between. Sequencing used immunoSEQ multiplex PCR; TCRdb keeps in-frame clones, though not all of them. The sample contains 110,000 or so clones, about 88% of which appear only once. Details on this clone: Its antigen is unidentified.

The receptor was isolated from an adult in good health. The sequences come from peripheral blood, collected on day 0 of AZD1222 vaccination. This chain links TRBV28 with TRBJ1-2; no reliable D call. CDR3 nucleotide sequence: TGTGCCAGCAGTTTACATTCCTATGGCTACACCTTC. Amino acid sequence: CASSLHSYGYTF.